These T cell receptor beta chains were read from a single sample in a study of technical replicates of blood from a handful of donors. Assay used: immunoSEQ multiplex PCR; TCRdb lists only in-frame clones, some missing. The table includes some 15,000 clones, roughly 84% detected once. The sequenced sample was PBMCs. The receptors shown here come from a human donor in good health. Both conserved end residues are part of each CDR3. D genes are given only for firm matches. Size tells how often a clone was seen (once, few, many) or the class of an expanded clone, and some rows leave it out.

J gene: TRBJ2-7
D gene: TRBD2
V gene: TRBV6-6
clone size: NA
CDR3 DNA: TGTGCCAGCAGTTATCCTAGCGGGGTGTCGGCGGACGAGCAGTACTTC
CDR3 protein: CASSYPSGVSADEQYF

J gene: TRBJ2-5
D gene: NA
V gene: TRBV30
clone size: NA
CDR3 DNA: TGTGCCTGGAGTGTACGGGGTAGCCGAGAGACCCAGTACTTC
CDR3 protein: CAWSVRGSRETQYF

J gene: TRBJ2-1
D gene: TRBD2
V gene: TRBV6-1
clone size: NA
CDR3 DNA: TGTGCCAGCAGTGGACTAGCGGGAGGGGGATCCAATGAGCAGTTCTTC
CDR3 protein: CASSGLAGGGSNEQFF

J gene: TRBJ2-3
D gene: NA
V gene: TRBV5-8
clone size: NA
CDR3 DNA: TGTGCCAGCAGCTTCATTGGGACACCGACCCTTAGCACAGATACGCAGTATTTT
CDR3 protein: CASSFIGTPTLSTDTQYF

J gene: TRBJ1-3
D gene: NA
V gene: TRBV2
clone size: NA
CDR3 DNA: TGTGCCAGCAGAGGGACAGGAAACACCATATATTTT
CDR3 protein: CASRGTGNTIYF

J gene: TRBJ2-1
D gene: TRBD2
V gene: TRBV7-9
clone size: NA
CDR3 DNA: TGTGCCAGCAGCTTAGCTGGGACTAGCGGGAGCATTGAGCAGTTCTTC
CDR3 protein: CASSLAGTSGSIEQFF

J gene: TRBJ2-1
D gene: TRBD2
V gene: TRBV10-1
clone size: NA
CDR3 DNA: TGCGCCAGCAGTGAAAGTCTAGCGGTACCCTACAATGAGCAGTTCTTC
CDR3 protein: CASSESLAVPYNEQFF

J gene: TRBJ1-4
D gene: NA
V gene: TRBV7-9
clone size: NA
CDR3 DNA: TGTGCCAGCAGCTTACGGCAGGCGAATGAAAAACTGTTTTTT
CDR3 protein: CASSLRQANEKLFF

J gene: TRBJ1-5
D gene: NA
V gene: TRBV19
clone size: NA
CDR3 DNA: TGTGCCAGTAGTTCTGAGGGGGGCAATCAGCCCCAGCATTTT
CDR3 protein: CASSSEGGNQPQHF

J gene: TRBJ2-2
D gene: TRBD2
V gene: TRBV15
clone size: NA
CDR3 DNA: TGTGCCACCAGCAGAGAAGCGGCTAGCGGGTCCACCGGGGAGCTGTTTTTT
CDR3 protein: CATSREAASGSTGELFF

J gene: TRBJ2-5
D gene: NA
V gene: TRBV7-9
clone size: once
CDR3 DNA: TGTGCCAGCAGCCCCGGGTTCGATCAAGAGACCCAGTACTTC
CDR3 protein: CASSPGFDQETQYF

J gene: TRBJ2-5
D gene: NA
V gene: TRBV11-2
clone size: NA
CDR3 DNA: TGTGCCAGCAGCTTAGAGGAGAGGGAGACCCAGTACTTC
CDR3 protein: CASSLEERETQYF

J gene: TRBJ2-5
D gene: TRBD1
V gene: TRBV18
clone size: NA
CDR3 DNA: TGTGCCAGCTTACCGGGACAGGAAGAGACCCAGTACTTC
CDR3 protein: CASLPGQEETQYF

J gene: TRBJ2-3
D gene: TRBD2
V gene: TRBV10-2
clone size: NA
CDR3 DNA: TGCGCCGCGAAGACTAGCGGCACAGATACGCAGTATTTT
CDR3 protein: CAAKTSGTDTQYF

J gene: TRBJ2-7
D gene: TRBD2
V gene: TRBV10-3
clone size: NA
CDR3 DNA: TGTGCCATCAGTGAATTCTCCGGGCTAGCGGTTCAAAGCTCCTACGAGCAGTACTTC
CDR3 protein: CAISEFSGLAVQSSYEQYF

J gene: TRBJ2-7
D gene: TRBD1
V gene: TRBV18
clone size: NA
CDR3 DNA: TGTGCCAGCTCACCACCAGGACAGGGGCAATACGAGCAGTACTTC
CDR3 protein: CASSPPGQGQYEQYF

J gene: TRBJ2-7
D gene: TRBD2
V gene: TRBV19
clone size: NA
CDR3 DNA: TGTGCCAGTAGTCCGGGACTAGCGGGGGAGCAGTACTTC
CDR3 protein: CASSPGLAGEQYF

J gene: TRBJ2-7
D gene: NA
V gene: TRBV5-1
clone size: NA
CDR3 DNA: TGCGCCAGCAGCTTGGCTAGCGTGGGGACCTACGAGCAGTACTTC
CDR3 protein: CASSLASVGTYEQYF

J gene: TRBJ2-1
D gene: NA
V gene: TRBV19
clone size: NA
CDR3 DNA: TGTGCCAGTAGTAAGTCTCGAGGTTCTACCTACAATGAGCAGTTCTTC
CDR3 protein: CASSKSRGSTYNEQFF

J gene: TRBJ2-3
D gene: TRBD2
V gene: TRBV2
clone size: NA
CDR3 DNA: TGTGCCAGCAGCGGGGCTAGCGGGAGGTCAGGAGATACGCAGTATTTT
CDR3 protein: CASSGASGRSGDTQYF

J gene: TRBJ2-3
D gene: TRBD1
V gene: TRBV28
clone size: NA
CDR3 DNA: TGTGCCAGCAGTTCGACAGGGGAGCACACAGATACGCAGTATTTT
CDR3 protein: CASSSTGEHTDTQYF

J gene: TRBJ1-2
D gene: NA
V gene: TRBV19
clone size: few
CDR3 DNA: TGTGCCAGTAGTCCCCGATCGGGGGGAGATCACTATGGCTACACCTTC
CDR3 protein: CASSPRSGGDHYGYTF

J gene: TRBJ1-1
D gene: NA
V gene: TRBV10-1
clone size: NA
CDR3 DNA: TGCGCCAGCTCGGACTTTTCGGGTACTGAAGCTTTCTTT
CDR3 protein: CASSDFSGTEAFF

J gene: TRBJ2-7
D gene: TRBD2
V gene: TRBV2
clone size: NA
CDR3 DNA: TGTGCCAGCAGTGAAGCGGGCGGGAGTTCGTACGAGCAGTACTTC
CDR3 protein: CASSEAGGSSYEQYF

J gene: TRBJ1-1
D gene: NA
V gene: TRBV6-6
clone size: once
CDR3 DNA: TGTGCCAGCAGGGCGGCGAACACTGAAGCTTTCTTT
CDR3 protein: CASRAANTEAFF

J gene: TRBJ2-7
D gene: NA
V gene: TRBV5-4
clone size: NA
CDR3 DNA: TGTGCCAGCAGCTTGAGTCGGAGTGACTCCTACGAGCAGTACTTC
CDR3 protein: CASSLSRSDSYEQYF

J gene: TRBJ2-1
D gene: NA
V gene: TRBV5-6
clone size: NA
CDR3 DNA: TGTGCCAGCAGCTTGGGGTCTAGCGTCTACAATGAGCAGTTCTTC
CDR3 protein: CASSLGSSVYNEQFF

J gene: TRBJ2-3
D gene: TRBD2
V gene: TRBV9
clone size: NA
CDR3 DNA: TGTGCCAGCAGCGCTACAGCGGGGATGAGTGTGGATACGCAGTATTTT
CDR3 protein: CASSATAGMSVDTQYF

J gene: TRBJ2-3
D gene: TRBD2
V gene: TRBV30
clone size: NA
CDR3 DNA: TGTGCCTGGAGTGTCGGGGGGATAGATACGCAGTATTTT
CDR3 protein: CAWSVGGIDTQYF

J gene: TRBJ2-7
D gene: NA
V gene: TRBV28
clone size: NA
CDR3 DNA: TGTGCCAGCAGAAGTTCCGGGACAGGGGGCCTTTTACTAGCGGGAGATATCGGCGAGCAGTACTTC
CDR3 protein: CASRSSGTGGLLLAGDIGEQYF

J gene: TRBJ2-7
D gene: NA
V gene: TRBV27
clone size: NA
CDR3 DNA: TGTGCCAGCAGTCGTTATGGGGGGATGGCCAGCGATACCTACGAGCAGTACTTC
CDR3 protein: CASSRYGGMASDTYEQYF

J gene: TRBJ2-6
D gene: TRBD1
V gene: TRBV6-5
clone size: NA
CDR3 DNA: TGTGCCAGCAGTCCAGGACAGGCCGGGGCCAACGTCCTGACTTTC
CDR3 protein: CASSPGQAGANVLTF

J gene: TRBJ1-3
D gene: NA
V gene: TRBV7-9
clone size: few
CDR3 DNA: TGTGCCAGCAGCTCCATCGAAGGAGACGGATCTACCTCTGGAAACACCATATATTTT
CDR3 protein: CASSSIEGDGSTSGNTIYF

J gene: TRBJ2-7
D gene: NA
V gene: TRBV7-2
clone size: NA
CDR3 DNA: TGTGCCAGCAGCTCGAACAGGGAGAGCTACGAGCAGTACTTC
CDR3 protein: CASSSNRESYEQYF

J gene: TRBJ2-7
D gene: NA
V gene: TRBV18
clone size: NA
CDR3 DNA: TGTGCCAGCTCACCCGGGGGTTTATCCTACGAGCAGTACTTC
CDR3 protein: CASSPGGLSYEQYF

J gene: TRBJ2-7
D gene: NA
V gene: TRBV6-5
clone size: NA
CDR3 DNA: TGTGCCAGCAGTTTTTTCGCCGGGACACCCCTTCGCGAGCAGTACTTC
CDR3 protein: CASSFFAGTPLREQYF

J gene: TRBJ2-5
D gene: NA
V gene: TRBV5-1
clone size: NA
CDR3 DNA: TGCGCCAGCAGCTTCACTCTTCAAGAGACCCAGTACTTC
CDR3 protein: CASSFTLQETQYF

J gene: TRBJ1-1
D gene: NA
V gene: TRBV30
clone size: few
CDR3 DNA: TGTGCCTGGAGTCACCAACTCCTTGAAGCTTTCTTT
CDR3 protein: CAWSHQLLEAFF

J gene: TRBJ2-5
D gene: TRBD2
V gene: TRBV11-3
clone size: NA
CDR3 DNA: TGTGCCAGCAGCCTAGGACTAGCGGGAGGAGAGACCCAGTACTTC
CDR3 protein: CASSLGLAGGETQYF

J gene: TRBJ1-2
D gene: TRBD1
V gene: TRBV7-9
clone size: few
CDR3 DNA: TGTGCCAGCAGCTTAGGGGACAGGGACAACTATGGCTACACCTTC
CDR3 protein: CASSLGDRDNYGYTF

J gene: TRBJ1-1
D gene: NA
V gene: TRBV25-1
clone size: NA
CDR3 DNA: TGTGCCAGCAGTGATACAGGGAATTCGAACACTGAAGCTTTCTTT
CDR3 protein: CASSDTGNSNTEAFF

J gene: TRBJ2-5
D gene: TRBD2
V gene: TRBV4-1
clone size: NA
CDR3 DNA: TGCGCCAGCAGCCAGGGACTAGCGGGAGGAGGGGGGGAGACCCAGTACTTC
CDR3 protein: CASSQGLAGGGGETQYF

J gene: TRBJ2-7
D gene: NA
V gene: TRBV6-1
clone size: once
CDR3 DNA: TGTGCCAGCGGGCATCAAAAACAGGGCTCCTACGAGCAGTACTTC
CDR3 protein: CASGHQKQGSYEQYF

J gene: TRBJ2-7
D gene: TRBD2
V gene: TRBV29-1
clone size: NA
CDR3 DNA: TGCAGCGTTCTCGCCGGGACTAGCGGGACAGACCCAGGGTACGAGCAGTACTTC
CDR3 protein: CSVLAGTSGTDPGYEQYF

J gene: TRBJ1-1
D gene: NA
V gene: TRBV7-9
clone size: NA
CDR3 DNA: TGTGCCAGCAGCTTAGAGGCCAGGGTGAACACTGAAGCTTTCTTT
CDR3 protein: CASSLEARVNTEAFF

J gene: TRBJ2-7
D gene: NA
V gene: TRBV21-1
clone size: NA
CDR3 DNA: TGTGCCAGCAGCAACCCAACGGAACGGGTCCGCTCCTACGAGCAGTACTTC
CDR3 protein: CASSNPTERVRSYEQYF

J gene: TRBJ1-2
D gene: NA
V gene: TRBV12-2
clone size: NA
CDR3 DNA: TGTGCAAGTCGGCGCCGGGACAGGCTATTTGGAGGCTACACCTTC
CDR3 protein: CASRRRDRLFGGYTF

J gene: TRBJ2-7
D gene: NA
V gene: TRBV6-5
clone size: NA
CDR3 DNA: TGTGCCAGCTCGACAGGTCCCTACGAGCAGTACTTC
CDR3 protein: CASSTGPYEQYF